The rows below give T cell receptor beta chains drawn from one sample of a study of high-grade serous ovarian cancer treatment subgroups. Sequencing used immunoSEQ multiplex PCR; TCRdb keeps in-frame clones, though not all of them. The sample lists 35,000 to 45,000 clones, 75% to 85% seen once, with less than 4% in the top ten. The sequenced sample was tumor tissue. The receptors originated from a human donor with high-grade serous ovarian cancer. The CDR3 runs from the conserved cysteine through the conserved F or W. Each record gives: clone size, D gene, V gene, J gene, CDR3 DNA, CDR3 protein. The D gene is left open where the match is weak. The size field is filled for only some rows; it gives once, few, many or a size class.

.	TRBD1	TRBV30	TRBJ2-1	TGTGCCCGACAGGGGGTAGGAGCGGCCTACTACAATGAGCAGTTCTTC	CARQGVGAAYYNEQFF
.	.	TRBV30	TRBJ2-2	TGTGCCTGGAGTGTAGGGATCACCGGGGAGCTGTTTTTT	CAWSVGITGELFF
.	TRBD1	TRBV6-6	TRBJ2-7	TGTGCCAGCAGCCGGACAGGGAACGAGCAGTACTTC	CASSRTGNEQYF
.	.	TRBV7-9	TRBJ2-1	TGTGCCAGCAGCCTGCCCAGGGACCCGGGGCAGTTCTTC	CASSLPRDPGQFF
.	TRBD1	TRBV19	TRBJ2-2	TGTGCCAGTAGTATAGGGGGACAGTACACCGGGGAGCTGTTTTTT	CASSIGGQYTGELFF
.	.	TRBV7-2	TRBJ1-5	TGTGCCAGCAGCCCCTCAACTGTGGGATCCAATCAGCCCCAGCATTTT	CASSPSTVGSNQPQHF
.	.	TRBV18	TRBJ1-1	TGTGCCAGCTCGTCGGACAGCGAGAGCACTGAAGCTTTCTTT	CASSSDSESTEAFF
.	TRBD1	TRBV5-5	TRBJ1-1	TGTGCCAGCAGCTTGGGGACAGGGGGGGTACGGGCTGAAGCTTTCTTT	CASSLGTGGVRAEAFF
.	.	TRBV6-5	TRBJ2-7	TGTGCCAGCAGACCCATTGCAGGGCCAAACTACGAGCAGTACTTC	CASRPIAGPNYEQYF
.	TRBD2	TRBV27	TRBJ2-1	TGTGCCGCGGCTACGGGACTAGTCAATGAGCAGTTCTTC	CAAATGLVNEQFF
.	.	TRBV4-3	TRBJ2-1	TGCGCCAGCAGCCAAGCGTGGGGAACAACTAATGAGCAGTTCTTC	CASSQAWGTTNEQFF
once	.	TRBV18	TRBJ1-1	TGTGCCAGCTCACCGTGGGACCTGAACACTGAAGCTTTCTTT	CASSPWDLNTEAFF
.	TRBD2	TRBV7-9	TRBJ2-3	TGTGCCAGCAGCCCGACTAGCGGTGCAGATACGCAGTATTTT	CASSPTSGADTQYF
.	TRBD2	TRBV10-3	TRBJ2-1	TGTGCCATTGGGGACTATACCAACAATGAGCAGTTCTTC	CAIGDYTNNEQFF
few	TRBD1	TRBV27	TRBJ1-5	TGTGCCAGCAGGCCAAACAGGGGATACCTTGAGGATCAGCCCCAGCATTTT	CASRPNRGYLEDQPQHF
.	.	TRBV5-1	TRBJ2-7	TGCGCCAGCAGGATCTCCGTCGGACGGATATTCTACGAGCAGTACTTC	CASRISVGRIFYEQYF
few	.	TRBV27	TRBJ2-7	TGTGCCAGCAGAGCCGGTCCCTCCTACGAGCAGTACTTC	CASRAGPSYEQYF
.	.	TRBV5-1	TRBJ2-1	TGCGCCAGCAAGAGGGATATCCCCAATGAGCAGTTCTTC	CASKRDIPNEQFF
.	.	TRBV4-3	TRBJ1-1	TGCGCCAGCAGCCAAGACCGGCTGACGGAGAACACTGAAGCTTTCTTT	CASSQDRLTENTEAFF
.	TRBD1	TRBV28	TRBJ2-7	TGTGCCAGCAGCCAAGGACAGGGATTCCACGAGCAGTACTTC	CASSQGQGFHEQYF
medium-sized	.	TRBV27	TRBJ2-2	TGTGCCAGCAGTTTGGGACGAAATACCGGGGAGCTGTTTTTT	CASSLGRNTGELFF
.	TRBD1	TRBV6-1	TRBJ2-2	TGTGCCAGCAGGACAGGGCAGTCGGACACCGGGGAGCTGTTTTTT	CASRTGQSDTGELFF
medium-sized	.	TRBV27	TRBJ1-1	TGTGCCAGCCGTGGGGGGAGCACTGAAGCTTTCTTT	CASRGGSTEAFF
.	.	TRBV6-5	TRBJ2-1	TGTCCCACCCCCAGCGGAACCTACAATGAGCAGTTCTTC	CPTPSGTYNEQFF
few	.	TRBV4-2	TRBJ2-7	TGTGCCAGCAGCCAAGATTGGGGGGACAGTTCCTACGAGCAGTACTTC	CASSQDWGDSSYEQYF
.	.	TRBV28	TRBJ2-7	TGTGCCAGCAGCTTCTTTCGAGGCTTTAACGATCAGTACTTC	CASSFFRGFNDQYF
.	TRBD1	TRBV29-1	TRBJ2-6	TGCAGCATAGGACAGGGCTCTGGGGCCAACGTCCTGACTTTC	CSIGQGSGANVLTF
.	.	TRBV19	TRBJ1-2	TGTGCCAGTAGTCGGACGCAGTATGGCTACACCTTC	CASSRTQYGYTF
.	.	TRBV2	TRBJ1-1	TGTGCCAGCAGTGAATATGGGCAGGGGCCGGGTACTGAAGCTTTCTTT	CASSEYGQGPGTEAFF
once	.	TRBV28	TRBJ2-5	TGTGCCAGCATAGCAGGGACGGCGGAAGAGACCCAGTACTTC	CASIAGTAEETQYF
.	.	TRBV4-3	TRBJ2-6	TGCGCCAGCAGCACCCTTGAGGGAGACTCTGGGGCCAACGTCCTGACTTTC	CASSTLEGDSGANVLTF
.	.	TRBV7-9	TRBJ2-7	TGTGCCAGCAGCCCGAGGGGCGCGGCGGGGGAGCAGTACTTC	CASSPRGAAGEQYF
.	TRBD1	TRBV4-3	TRBJ1-5	TGCGCCAGCAGCCAAACTACAGGGGCGGATAGCAATCAGCCCCAGCATTTT	CASSQTTGADSNQPQHF